Listed below are T cell receptor beta chains from one sample, sequenced in a study of immune evolution from preneoplasia to lung adenocarcinoma. Profiled with immunoSEQ multiplex PCR; TCRdb holds only in-frame clones, not every one. The sample holds roughly 9,900 clones, approximately 90% seen once. Sequenced input: FFPE invasive lung adenocarcinoma tissue. Every receptor here comes from a person aged 65 to 79 with invasive lung adenocarcinoma. Some clones in this sample may be carry-over from other donors' samples. Both conserved end residues are part of each CDR3. The D gene is left open where the match is weak. The size field is filled for only some rows; it gives once, few, many or a size class.

d_gene,abundance,j_gene,v_gene,CDR3nt,CDR3aa
NA,NA,TRBJ1-1,TRBV28,TGTGCCAGCAGCTTCTTCGAACGGGGGCAGAACACTGAAGCTTTCTTT,CASSFFERGQNTEAFF
NA,NA,TRBJ2-2,TRBV18,TGTGCCAGCTCACCAGAATGGCAGGTCAACACCGGGGAGCTGTTTTTT,CASSPEWQVNTGELFF
NA,once,TRBJ1-1,TRBV15,TGTGCCACCAGCATATACCATGGAGACACTGAAGCTTTCTTT,CATSIYHGDTEAFF
NA,NA,TRBJ1-5,TRBV9,TGTGCCAGCAGCGTAGTGGGGTCCAATCAGCCCCAGCATTTT,CASSVVGSNQPQHF
TRBD1,NA,TRBJ2-3,TRBV4-2,TGTGCCAGCAGCCTACTCCGGGGCGAACCCCTGGGGACAGGGTTTACAGATACGCAGTATTTT,CASSLLRGEPLGTGFTDTQYF
TRBD1,NA,TRBJ2-3,TRBV9,TGTGCCAGCAGCTTTGGACAGGGTGCAGATACGCAGTATTTT,CASSFGQGADTQYF
NA,NA,TRBJ2-5,TRBV29-1,TGCAGCGTTGATGTATCTCCACTTCAAGAGACCCAGTACTTC,CSVDVSPLQETQYF
NA,NA,TRBJ2-2,TRBV18,TGTGCCAGCTCACCACCTATCAGCCTGGTCCCCGGGGAGCTGTTTTTT,CASSPPISLVPGELFF
TRBD2,once,TRBJ2-2,TRBV9,TGTGCCAGCAGCGTAGCCAGCGGGGGTAACACCGGGGAGCTGTTTTTT,CASSVASGGNTGELFF
TRBD2,NA,TRBJ2-1,TRBV18,TGTGCCAGCTCAAAGCGGGAGGGCATCCATGAGCAGTTCTTC,CASSKREGIHEQFF